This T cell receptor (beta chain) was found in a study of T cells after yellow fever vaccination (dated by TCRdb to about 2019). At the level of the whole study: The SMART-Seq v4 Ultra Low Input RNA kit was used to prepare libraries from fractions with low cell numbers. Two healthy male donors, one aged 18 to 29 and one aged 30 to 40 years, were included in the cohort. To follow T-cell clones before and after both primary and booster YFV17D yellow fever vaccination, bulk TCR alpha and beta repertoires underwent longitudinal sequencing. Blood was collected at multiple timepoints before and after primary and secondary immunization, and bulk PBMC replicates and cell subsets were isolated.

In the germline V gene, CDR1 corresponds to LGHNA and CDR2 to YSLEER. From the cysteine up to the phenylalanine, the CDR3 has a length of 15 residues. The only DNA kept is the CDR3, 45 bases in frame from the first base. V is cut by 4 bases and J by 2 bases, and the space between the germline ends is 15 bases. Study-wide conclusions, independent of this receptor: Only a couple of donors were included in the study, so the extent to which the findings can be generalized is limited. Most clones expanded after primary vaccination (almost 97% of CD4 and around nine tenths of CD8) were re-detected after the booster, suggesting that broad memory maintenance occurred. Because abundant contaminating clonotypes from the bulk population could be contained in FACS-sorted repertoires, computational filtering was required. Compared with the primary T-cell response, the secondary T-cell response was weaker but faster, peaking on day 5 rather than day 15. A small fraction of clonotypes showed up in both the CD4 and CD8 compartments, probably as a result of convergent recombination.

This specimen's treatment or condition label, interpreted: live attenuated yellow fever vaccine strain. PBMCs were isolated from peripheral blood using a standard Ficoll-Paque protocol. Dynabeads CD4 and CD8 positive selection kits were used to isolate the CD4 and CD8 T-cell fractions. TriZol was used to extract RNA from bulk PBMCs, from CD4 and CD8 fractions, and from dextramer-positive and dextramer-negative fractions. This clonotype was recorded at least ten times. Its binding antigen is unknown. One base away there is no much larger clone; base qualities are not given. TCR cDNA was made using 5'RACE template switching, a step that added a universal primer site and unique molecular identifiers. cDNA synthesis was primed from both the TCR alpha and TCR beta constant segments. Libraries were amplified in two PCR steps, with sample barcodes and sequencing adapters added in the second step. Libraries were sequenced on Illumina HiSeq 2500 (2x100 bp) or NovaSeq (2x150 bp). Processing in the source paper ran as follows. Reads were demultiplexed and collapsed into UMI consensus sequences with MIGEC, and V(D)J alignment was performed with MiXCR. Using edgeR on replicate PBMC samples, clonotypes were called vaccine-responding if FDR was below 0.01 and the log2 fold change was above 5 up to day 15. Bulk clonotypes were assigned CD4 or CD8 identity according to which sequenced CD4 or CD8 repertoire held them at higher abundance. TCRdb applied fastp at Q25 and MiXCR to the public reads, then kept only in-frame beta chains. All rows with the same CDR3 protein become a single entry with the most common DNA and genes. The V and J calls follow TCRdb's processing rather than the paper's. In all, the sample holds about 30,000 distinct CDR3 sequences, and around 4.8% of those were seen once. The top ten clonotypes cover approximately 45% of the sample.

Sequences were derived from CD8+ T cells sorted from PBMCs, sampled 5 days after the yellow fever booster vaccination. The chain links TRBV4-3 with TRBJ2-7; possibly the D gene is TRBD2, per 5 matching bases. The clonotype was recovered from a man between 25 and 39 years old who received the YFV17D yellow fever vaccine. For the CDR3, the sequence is CASSPYLRGTYEQYF. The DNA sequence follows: TGCGCCAGCAGCCCCTACCTTCGGGGAACCTACGAGCAGTACTTC.